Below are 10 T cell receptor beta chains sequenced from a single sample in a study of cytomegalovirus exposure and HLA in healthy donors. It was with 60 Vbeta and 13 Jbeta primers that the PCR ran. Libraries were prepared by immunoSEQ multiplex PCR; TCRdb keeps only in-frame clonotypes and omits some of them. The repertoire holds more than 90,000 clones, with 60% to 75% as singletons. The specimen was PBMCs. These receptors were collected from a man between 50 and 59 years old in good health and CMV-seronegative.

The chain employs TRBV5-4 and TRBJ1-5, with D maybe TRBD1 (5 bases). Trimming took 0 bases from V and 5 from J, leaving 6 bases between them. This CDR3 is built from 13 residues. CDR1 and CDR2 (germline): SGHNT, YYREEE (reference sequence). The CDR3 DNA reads TGTGCCAGCAGCTTGGGGGGGGATCAGCCCCAGCATTTT. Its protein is CASSLGGDQPQHF.

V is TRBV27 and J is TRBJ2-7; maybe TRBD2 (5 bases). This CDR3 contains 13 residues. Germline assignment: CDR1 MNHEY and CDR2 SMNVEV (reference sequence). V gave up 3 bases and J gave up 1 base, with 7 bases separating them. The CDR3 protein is CASSFRGSYEQYF. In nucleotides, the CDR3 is TGTGCCAGCAGTTTTCGAGGGTCCTACGAGCAGTACTTC.

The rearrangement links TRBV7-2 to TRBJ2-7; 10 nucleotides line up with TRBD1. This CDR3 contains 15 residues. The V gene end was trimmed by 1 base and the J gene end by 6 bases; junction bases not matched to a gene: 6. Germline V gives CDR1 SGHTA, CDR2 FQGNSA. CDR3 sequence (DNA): TGTGCCAGCAGCTTAGTGACAGGGGGCATCGGCGAGCAGTACTTC. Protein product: CASSLVTGGIGEQYF.

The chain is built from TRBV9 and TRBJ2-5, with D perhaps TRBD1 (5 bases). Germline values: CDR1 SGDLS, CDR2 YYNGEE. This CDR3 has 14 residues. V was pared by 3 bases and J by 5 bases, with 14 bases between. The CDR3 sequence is CASSGPQGWETQYF. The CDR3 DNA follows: TGTGCCAGCAGCGGGCCCCAGGGATGGGAGACCCAGTACTTC.

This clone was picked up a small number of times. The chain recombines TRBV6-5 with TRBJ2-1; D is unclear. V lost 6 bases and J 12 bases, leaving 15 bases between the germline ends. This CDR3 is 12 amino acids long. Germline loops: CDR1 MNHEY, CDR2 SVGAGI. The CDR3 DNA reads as TGTGCCAGCAGCCAAGGAGACCGGGTGCAGTTCTTC. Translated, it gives CASSQGDRVQFF.

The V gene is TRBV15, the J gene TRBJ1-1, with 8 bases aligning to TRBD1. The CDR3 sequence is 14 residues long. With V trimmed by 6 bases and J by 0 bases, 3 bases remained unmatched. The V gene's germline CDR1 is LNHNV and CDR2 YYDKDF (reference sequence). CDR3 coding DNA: TGTGCCACCAGGACAGGGGAGGTGAACACTGAAGCTTTCTTT. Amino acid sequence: CATRTGEVNTEAFF.

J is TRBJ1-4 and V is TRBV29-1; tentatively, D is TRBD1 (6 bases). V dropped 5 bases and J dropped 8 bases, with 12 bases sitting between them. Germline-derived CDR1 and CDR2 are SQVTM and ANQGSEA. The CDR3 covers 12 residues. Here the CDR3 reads CSVKTGGEKLFF. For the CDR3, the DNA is TGCAGCGTTAAGACAGGAGGCGAAAAACTGTTTTTT.

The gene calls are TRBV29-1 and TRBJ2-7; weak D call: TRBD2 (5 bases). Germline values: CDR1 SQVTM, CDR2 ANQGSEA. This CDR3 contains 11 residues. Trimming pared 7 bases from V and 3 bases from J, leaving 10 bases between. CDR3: CSDATSYEQYF. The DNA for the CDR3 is TGCAGCGATGCTACTAGCTACGAGCAGTACTTC.

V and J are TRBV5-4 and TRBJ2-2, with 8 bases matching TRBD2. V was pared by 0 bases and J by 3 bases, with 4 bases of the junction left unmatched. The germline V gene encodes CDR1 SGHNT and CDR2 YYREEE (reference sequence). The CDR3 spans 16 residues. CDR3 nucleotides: TGTGCCAGCAGCTTGGGTGTGGGACTAGACACCGGGGAGCTGTTTTTT. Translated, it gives CASSLGVGLDTGELFF.

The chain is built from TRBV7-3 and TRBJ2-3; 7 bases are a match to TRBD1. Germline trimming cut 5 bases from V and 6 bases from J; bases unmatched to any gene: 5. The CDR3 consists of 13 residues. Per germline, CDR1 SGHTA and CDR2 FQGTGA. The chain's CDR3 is CASSPGGKDTQYF. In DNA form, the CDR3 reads TGTGCCAGCAGCCCAGGGGGAAAGGATACGCAGTATTTT.